The clone carrying this T cell receptor beta chain has only a few counts. In the original workflow: Using reference gene primer amplification, nucleated cell counts were estimated. TCRdb keeps only in-frame clones here, not all; method: immunoSEQ multiplex PCR. V and J calls and clone size are as listed in that table; D and trimming were resolved from the DNA. The sample shows under 150,000 clones, 79% of them seen only once. This sample stems from a study of blood T cell repertoires in COVID-19. Study as a whole: The United States, Italy and Spain were the sources of the acute and convalescent COVID-19 samples. Nucleic acid was either cDNA or gDNA, and it came from T cells, B-cell-depleted T cells, or PBMCs.

With 0 bases clipped from V and 8 bases from J, the junction kept 1 base outside the gene matches. Germline V CDR1 and CDR2: SGHKS, YYEKEE (reference sequence). CDR3 size: 15 residues. This receptor was identified in a woman aged 80 or over with acute or convalescent COVID-19. Input material: peripheral blood. This chain joins TRBV5-5 and TRBJ2-1; 14 positions agree with TRBD2. CDR3 residues: CASSLGLAGGYEQFF. The CDR3 nucleotides read TGTGCCAGCAGCTTGGGACTAGCGGGAGGGTATGAGCAGTTCTTC.